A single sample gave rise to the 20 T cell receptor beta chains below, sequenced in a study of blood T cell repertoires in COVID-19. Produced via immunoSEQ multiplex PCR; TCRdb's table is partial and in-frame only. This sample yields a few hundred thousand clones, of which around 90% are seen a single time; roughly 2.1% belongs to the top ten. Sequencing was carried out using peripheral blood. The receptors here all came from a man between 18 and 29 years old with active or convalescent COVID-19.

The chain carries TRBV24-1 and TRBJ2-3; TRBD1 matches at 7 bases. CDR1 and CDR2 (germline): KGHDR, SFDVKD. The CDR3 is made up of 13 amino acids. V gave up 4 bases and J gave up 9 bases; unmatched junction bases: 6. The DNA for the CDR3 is TGTGCCACCAGTGACAGGGACAGAGCAACGCAGTATTTT. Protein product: CATSDRDRATQYF.

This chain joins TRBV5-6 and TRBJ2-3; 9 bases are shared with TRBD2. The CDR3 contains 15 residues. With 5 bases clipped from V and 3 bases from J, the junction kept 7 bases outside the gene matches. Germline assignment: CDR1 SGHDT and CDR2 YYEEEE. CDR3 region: CASRRFLAGTDTQYF. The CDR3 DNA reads TGTGCCAGCAGGAGATTTCTAGCGGGGACAGATACGCAGTATTTT.

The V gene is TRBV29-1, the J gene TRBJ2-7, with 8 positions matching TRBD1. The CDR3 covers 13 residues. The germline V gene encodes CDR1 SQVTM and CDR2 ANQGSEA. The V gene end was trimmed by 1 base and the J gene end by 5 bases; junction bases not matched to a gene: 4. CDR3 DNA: TGCAGCGTTGAAGCAGGGGGCGAGAACGAGCAGTACTTC. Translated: CSVEAGGENEQYF.

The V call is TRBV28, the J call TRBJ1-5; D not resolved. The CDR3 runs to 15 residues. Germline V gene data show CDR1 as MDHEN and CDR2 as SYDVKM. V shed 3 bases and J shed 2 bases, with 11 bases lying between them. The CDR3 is CASSFPGMRNQPQHF. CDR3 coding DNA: TGTGCCAGCAGTTTTCCGGGGATGCGCAATCAGCCCCAGCATTTT. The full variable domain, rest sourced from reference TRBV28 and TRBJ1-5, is DVKVTQSSRYLVKRTGEKVFLECVQDMDHENMFWYRQDPGLGLRLIYFSYDVKMKEKGDIPEGYSVSREKKERFSLILESASTNQTSMYLCASSFPGMRNQPQHFGDGTRLSIL.

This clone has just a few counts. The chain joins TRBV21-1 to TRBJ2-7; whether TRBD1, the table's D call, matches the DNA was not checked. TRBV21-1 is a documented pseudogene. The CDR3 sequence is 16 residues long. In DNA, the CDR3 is TGTGCCAGCAGCTTGGGAACAGGGGCGGGCTCCTACGAGCAGTACTTC. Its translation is CASSLGTGAGSYEQYF.

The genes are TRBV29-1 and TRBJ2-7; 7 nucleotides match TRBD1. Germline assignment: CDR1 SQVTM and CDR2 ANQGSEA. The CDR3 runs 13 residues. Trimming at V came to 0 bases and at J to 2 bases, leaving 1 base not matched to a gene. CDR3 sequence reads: CSVEEGQPYEQYF. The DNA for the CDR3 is TGCAGCGTTGAAGAGGGACAGCCCTACGAGCAGTACTTC.

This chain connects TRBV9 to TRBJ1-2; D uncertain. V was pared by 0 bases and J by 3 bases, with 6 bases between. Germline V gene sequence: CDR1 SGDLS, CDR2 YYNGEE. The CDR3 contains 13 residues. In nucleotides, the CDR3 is TGTGCCAGCAGCGTAGGGGAGTACTATGGCTACACCTTC. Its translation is CASSVGEYYGYTF.

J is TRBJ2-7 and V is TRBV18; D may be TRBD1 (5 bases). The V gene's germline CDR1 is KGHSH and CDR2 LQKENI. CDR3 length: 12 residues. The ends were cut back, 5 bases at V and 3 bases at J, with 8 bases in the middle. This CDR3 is CASSADIYEQYF. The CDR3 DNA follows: TGTGCCAGCTCAGCGGACATCTACGAGCAGTACTTC.

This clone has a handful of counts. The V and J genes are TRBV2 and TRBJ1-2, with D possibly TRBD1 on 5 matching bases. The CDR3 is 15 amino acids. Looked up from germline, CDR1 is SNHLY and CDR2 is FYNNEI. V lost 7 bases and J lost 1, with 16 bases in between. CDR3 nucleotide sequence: TGTGCCAGCACCAAGGTTGGGGGGTTTAACTATGGCTACACCTTC. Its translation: CASTKVGGFNYGYTF.

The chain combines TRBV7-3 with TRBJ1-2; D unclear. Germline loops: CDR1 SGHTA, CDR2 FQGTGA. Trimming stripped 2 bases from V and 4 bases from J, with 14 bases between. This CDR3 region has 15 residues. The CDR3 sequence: CASSLPSSRVYGYTF. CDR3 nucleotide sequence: TGTGCCAGCAGCTTACCCTCCTCGAGGGTCTATGGCTACACCTTC.

CDR3 nucleotides: TGTGCCAGCAGCCGACCGGGGGGAGAGACCCAGTACTTC. Protein product: CASSRPGGETQYF. The chain carries TRBV27 and TRBJ2-5; TRBD2 agrees at 7 bases. The germline gives CDR1 MNHEY, CDR2 SMNVEV (reference sequence). V lost 6 bases and J lost 4; bases outside the gene matches: 5. CDR3 length equals 13 residues.

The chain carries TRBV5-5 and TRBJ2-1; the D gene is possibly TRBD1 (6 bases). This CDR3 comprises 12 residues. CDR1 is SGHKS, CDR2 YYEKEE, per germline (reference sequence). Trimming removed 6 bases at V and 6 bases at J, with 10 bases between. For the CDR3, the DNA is TGTGCCAGCACCAACAGGGTCAATGAGCAGTTCTTC. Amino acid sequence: CASTNRVNEQFF.

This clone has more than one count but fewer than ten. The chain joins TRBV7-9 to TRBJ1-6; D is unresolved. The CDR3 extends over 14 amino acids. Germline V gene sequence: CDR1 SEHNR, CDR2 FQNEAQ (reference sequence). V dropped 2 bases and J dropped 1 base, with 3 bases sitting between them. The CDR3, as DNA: TGTGCCAGCAGCTTATCTTCCTATAATTCACCCCTCCACTTT. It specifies CASSLSSYNSPLHF.

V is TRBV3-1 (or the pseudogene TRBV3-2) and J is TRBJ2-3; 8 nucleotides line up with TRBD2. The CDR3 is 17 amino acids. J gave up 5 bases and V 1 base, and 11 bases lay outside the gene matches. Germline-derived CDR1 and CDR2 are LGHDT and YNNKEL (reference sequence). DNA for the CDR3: TGTGCCAGCAGCCAAGCGGAGCGGGAGCCCCACTTAGATACGCAGTATTTT. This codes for CASSQAEREPHLDTQYF.

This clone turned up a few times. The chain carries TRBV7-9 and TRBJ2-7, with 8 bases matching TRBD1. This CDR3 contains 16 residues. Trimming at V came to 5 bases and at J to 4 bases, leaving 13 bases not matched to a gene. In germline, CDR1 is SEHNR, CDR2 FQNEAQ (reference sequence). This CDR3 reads CASSTNRDRTEYEQYF. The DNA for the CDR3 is TGTGCCAGCAGCACCAACCGGGACAGGACGGAGTACGAGCAGTACTTC.

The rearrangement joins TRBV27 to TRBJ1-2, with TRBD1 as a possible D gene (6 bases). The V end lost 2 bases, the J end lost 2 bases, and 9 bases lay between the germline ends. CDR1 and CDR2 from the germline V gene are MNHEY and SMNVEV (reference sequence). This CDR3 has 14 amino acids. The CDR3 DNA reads TGTGCCAGCAGTTTAAGGGGGACAAACTATGGCTACACCTTC. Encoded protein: CASSLRGTNYGYTF.

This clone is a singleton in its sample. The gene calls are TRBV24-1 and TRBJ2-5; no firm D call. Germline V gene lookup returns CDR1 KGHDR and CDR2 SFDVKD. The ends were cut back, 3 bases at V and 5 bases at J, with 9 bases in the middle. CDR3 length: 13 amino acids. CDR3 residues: CATSDSRVETQYF. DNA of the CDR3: TGTGCCACCAGTGATAGTCGGGTTGAGACCCAGTACTTC.

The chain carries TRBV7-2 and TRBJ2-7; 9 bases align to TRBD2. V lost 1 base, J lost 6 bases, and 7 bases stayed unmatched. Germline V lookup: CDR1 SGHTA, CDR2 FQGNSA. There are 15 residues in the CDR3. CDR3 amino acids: CASSLGASGESEQYF. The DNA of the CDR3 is TGTGCCAGCAGCTTAGGGGCTAGCGGGGAGAGCGAGCAGTACTTC.

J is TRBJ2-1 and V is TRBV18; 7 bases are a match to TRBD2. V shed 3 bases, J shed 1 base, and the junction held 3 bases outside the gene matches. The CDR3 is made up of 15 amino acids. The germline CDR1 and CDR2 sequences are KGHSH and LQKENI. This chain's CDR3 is CASSPDGRSYNEQFF. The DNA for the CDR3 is TGTGCCAGCTCACCTGACGGGAGGTCCTACAATGAGCAGTTCTTC.

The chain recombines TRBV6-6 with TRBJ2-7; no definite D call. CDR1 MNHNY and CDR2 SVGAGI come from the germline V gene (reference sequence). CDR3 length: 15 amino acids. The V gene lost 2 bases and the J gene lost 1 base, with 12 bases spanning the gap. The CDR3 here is CASSYTGSPSYEQYF. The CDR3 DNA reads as TGTGCCAGCAGTTACACCGGGTCCCCTTCCTACGAGCAGTACTTC.